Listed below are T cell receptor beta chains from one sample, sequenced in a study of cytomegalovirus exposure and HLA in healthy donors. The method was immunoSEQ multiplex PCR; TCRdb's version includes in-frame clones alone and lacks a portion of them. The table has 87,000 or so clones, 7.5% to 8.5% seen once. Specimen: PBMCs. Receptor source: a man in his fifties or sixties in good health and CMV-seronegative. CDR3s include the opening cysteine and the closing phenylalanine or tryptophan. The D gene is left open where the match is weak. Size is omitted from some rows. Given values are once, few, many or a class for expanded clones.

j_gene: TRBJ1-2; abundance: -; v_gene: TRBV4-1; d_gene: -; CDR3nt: TGCGCCAGCAGCCAGGGACCCCCCGGGAGCAACTATGGCTACACCTTC; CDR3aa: CASSQGPPGSNYGYTF
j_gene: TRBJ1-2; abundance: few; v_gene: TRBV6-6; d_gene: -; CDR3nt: TGTGCCAGCAGCCCCGGGGGGGCCTATGGCTACACCTTC; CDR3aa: CASSPGGAYGYTF
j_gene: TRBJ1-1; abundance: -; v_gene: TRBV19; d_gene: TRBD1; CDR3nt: TGTGCCAGTAGTCCGACAGGGGGGGTCACTGAAGCTTTCTTT; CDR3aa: CASSPTGGVTEAFF
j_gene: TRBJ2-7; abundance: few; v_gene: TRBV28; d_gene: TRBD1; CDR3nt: TGTGCCAGCAGCCGGACAGGGTCTCCCCCCTACGAGCAGTACTTC; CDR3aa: CASSRTGSPPYEQYF
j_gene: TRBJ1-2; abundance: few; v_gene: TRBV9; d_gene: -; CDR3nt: TGTGCCAGCAGCGTAGGAGGGACTTATGGCTACACCTTC; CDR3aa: CASSVGGTYGYTF
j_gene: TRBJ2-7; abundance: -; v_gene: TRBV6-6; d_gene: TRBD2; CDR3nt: TGTGCCAGCAGTCCGCAAAGGCGGGAGGGTAACGAGCAGTACTTC; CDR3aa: CASSPQRREGNEQYF
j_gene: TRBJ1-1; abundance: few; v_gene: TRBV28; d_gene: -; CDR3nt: TGTGCCAGCAGTTTGACAGGTATCACTGAAGCTTTCTTT; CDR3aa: CASSLTGITEAFF
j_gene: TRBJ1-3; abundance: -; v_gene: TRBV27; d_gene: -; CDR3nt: TGTGCCAGGACCCGGGTAACTGGAAACACCATATATTTT; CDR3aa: CARTRVTGNTIYF
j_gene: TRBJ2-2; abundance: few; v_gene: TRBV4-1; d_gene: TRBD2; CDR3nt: TGCGCCAGCAGCCAACTAGCGGGAGTAGGGGAGCTGTTTTTT; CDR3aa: CASSQLAGVGELFF
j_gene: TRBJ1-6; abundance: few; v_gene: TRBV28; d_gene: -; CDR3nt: TGTGCCAGCATCCTGGCGGGCGGCTTTTCACCCCTCCACTTT; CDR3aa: CASILAGGFSPLHF
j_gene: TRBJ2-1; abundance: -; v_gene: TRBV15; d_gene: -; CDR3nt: TGTGCCACCATCCAGTCGAGGAGCTACAATGAGCAGTTCTTC; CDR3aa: CATIQSRSYNEQFF
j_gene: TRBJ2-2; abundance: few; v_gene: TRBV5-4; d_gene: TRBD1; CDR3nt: TGTGCCAGCAGCAGATCCGGGACAGGGGTTACCGGGGAGCTGTTTTTT; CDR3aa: CASSRSGTGVTGELFF
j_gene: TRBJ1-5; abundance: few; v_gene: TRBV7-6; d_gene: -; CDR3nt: TGTGCCAGCAGCTTAGCGGCGGGGCCCAATCAGCCCCAGCATTTT; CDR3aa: CASSLAAGPNQPQHF
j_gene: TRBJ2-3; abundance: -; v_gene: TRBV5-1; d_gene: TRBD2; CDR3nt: TGCGCCAGCAGCTTGGACCTTAGCGGGGGGACAGATACGCAGTATTTT; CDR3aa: CASSLDLSGGTDTQYF
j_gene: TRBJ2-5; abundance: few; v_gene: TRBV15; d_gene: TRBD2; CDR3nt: TGTGCCACCAGCAGTATACTAGCGGGGGAGGGAGAGACCCAGTACTTC; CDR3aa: CATSSILAGEGETQYF
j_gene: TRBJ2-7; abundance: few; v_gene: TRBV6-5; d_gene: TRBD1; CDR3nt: TGTGCCAGCAGTTACCTTACAGGGGGACCACCTAACGAGCAGTACTTC; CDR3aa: CASSYLTGGPPNEQYF
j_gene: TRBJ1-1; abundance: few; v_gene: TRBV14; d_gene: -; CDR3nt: TGTGCCAGCAGCGGATGGGGGGGTGAAGCTTTCTTT; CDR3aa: CASSGWGGEAFF
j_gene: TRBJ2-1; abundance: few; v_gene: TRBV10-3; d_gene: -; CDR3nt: TGTGCCATCAGTCGGAGATTGGATGAGCAGTTCTTC; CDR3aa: CAISRRLDEQFF
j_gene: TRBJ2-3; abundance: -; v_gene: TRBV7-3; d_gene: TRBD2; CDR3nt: TGTGCCAGCAGCTTAACAGGCACTAGCGGGGCTCACACAGATACGCAGTATTTT; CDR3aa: CASSLTGTSGAHTDTQYF
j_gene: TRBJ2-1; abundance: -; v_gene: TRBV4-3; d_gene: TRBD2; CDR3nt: TGCGCCAGCAGCCAAGACGGGGTAGCGGGACCCAATGAGCAGTTCTTC; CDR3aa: CASSQDGVAGPNEQFF
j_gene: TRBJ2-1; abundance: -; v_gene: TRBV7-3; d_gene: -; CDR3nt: TGTGCCAGCAGCTCGGGACTCTACAATGAGCAGTTCTTC; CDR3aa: CASSSGLYNEQFF
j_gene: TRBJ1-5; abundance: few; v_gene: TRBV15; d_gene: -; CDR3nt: TGTGCCACCAGCAGAGATCTGGCCAATCAGCCCCAGCATTTT; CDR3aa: CATSRDLANQPQHF
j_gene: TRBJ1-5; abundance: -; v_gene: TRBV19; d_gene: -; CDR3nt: TGTGCCAGTAGTCCCCGTAGAGGGAAAAATCAGCCCCAGCATTTT; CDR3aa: CASSPRRGKNQPQHF
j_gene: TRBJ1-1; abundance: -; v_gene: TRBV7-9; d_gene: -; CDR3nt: TGTGCCAGCAGATATACAGGGTTTTTCATGAACACTGAAGCTTTCTTT; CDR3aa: CASRYTGFFMNTEAFF
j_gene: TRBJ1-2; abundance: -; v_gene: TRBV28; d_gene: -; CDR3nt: TGTGCCAGCAGTTTGCCAGGGAACTATGGCTACACCTTC; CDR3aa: CASSLPGNYGYTF
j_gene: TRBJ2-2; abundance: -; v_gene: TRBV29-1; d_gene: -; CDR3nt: TGCAGCGCTGATATGTCCAGGGGAAGGACCGGGGAGCTGTTTTTT; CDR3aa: CSADMSRGRTGELFF
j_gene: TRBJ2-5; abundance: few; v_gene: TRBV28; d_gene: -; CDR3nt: TGTGCCAGCATGGTGGGGGGAGGAGAGACCCAGTACTTC; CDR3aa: CASMVGGGETQYF
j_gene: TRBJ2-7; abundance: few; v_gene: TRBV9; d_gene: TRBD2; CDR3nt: TGTGCCAGCAGCCCAGGACTAGCGGGAGGGCTCGCCGAGCAGTACTTC; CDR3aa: CASSPGLAGGLAEQYF
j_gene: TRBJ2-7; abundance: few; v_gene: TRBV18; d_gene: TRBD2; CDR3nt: TGTGCCAGCTCACCGAGGTTAGTTAGGCGGGAGATATCCTACGAGCAGTACTTC; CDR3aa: CASSPRLVRREISYEQYF
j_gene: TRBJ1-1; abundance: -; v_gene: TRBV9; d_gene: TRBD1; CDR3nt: TGTGCCAGCAGCGTAGCGTCGACAGGGGCCGCTGAAGCTTTCTTT; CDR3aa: CASSVASTGAAEAFF
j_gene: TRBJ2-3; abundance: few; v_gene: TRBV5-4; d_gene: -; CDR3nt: TGTGCCAGCAGCTTGGTTACTGGCGGGAACACAGATACGCAGTATTTT; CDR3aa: CASSLVTGGNTDTQYF
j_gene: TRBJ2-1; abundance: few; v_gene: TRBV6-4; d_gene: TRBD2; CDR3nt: TGTGCCAGCAGTCAAAACCCCTGGCTAGCGGGGAGCTCCTACAATGAGCAGTTCTTC; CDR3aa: CASSQNPWLAGSSYNEQFF
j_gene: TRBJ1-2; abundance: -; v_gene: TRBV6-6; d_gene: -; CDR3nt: TGTGCCAGCAGTGGACAAACAGGGCCGCGGACCTTC; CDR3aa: CASSGQTGPRTF
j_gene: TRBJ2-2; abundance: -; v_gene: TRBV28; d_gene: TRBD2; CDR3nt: TGTGCCAGCAGTTTCCGGCGGGAGGTCACCGGGGAGCTGTTTTTT; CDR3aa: CASSFRREVTGELFF
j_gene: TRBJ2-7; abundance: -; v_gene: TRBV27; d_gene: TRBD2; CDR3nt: TGTGCCAGCAGTTTAGGGGCGGGGGCCTACGAGCAGTACTTC; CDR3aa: CASSLGAGAYEQYF
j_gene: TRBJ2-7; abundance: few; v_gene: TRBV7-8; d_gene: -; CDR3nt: TGTGCCAGCAGCTTGGGGCCCGAGCAGTACTTC; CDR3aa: CASSLGPEQYF
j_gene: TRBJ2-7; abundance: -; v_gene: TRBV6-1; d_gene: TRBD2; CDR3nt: TGTGCCAGCAGTGAAGCAAACCTAGCGGATCAGTACGAGCAGTACTTC; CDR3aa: CASSEANLADQYEQYF
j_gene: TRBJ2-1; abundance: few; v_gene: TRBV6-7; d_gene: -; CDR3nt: TGTGCCAGCAGTTGTCCCGGGCTCGGGAACGAGCAGTTCTTC; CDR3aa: CASSCPGLGNEQFF
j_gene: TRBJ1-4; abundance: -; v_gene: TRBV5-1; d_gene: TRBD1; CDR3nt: TGCGCCAGCAGCCCCGGGACAGTTAATGAAAAACTGTTTTTT; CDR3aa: CASSPGTVNEKLFF
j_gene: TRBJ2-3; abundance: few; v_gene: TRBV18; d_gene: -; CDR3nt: TGTGCCAGCTCACCACTCTCAGGGGACACAGATACGCAGTATTTT; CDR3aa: CASSPLSGDTDTQYF
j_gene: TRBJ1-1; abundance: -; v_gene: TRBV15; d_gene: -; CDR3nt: TGTGCCACCAGCAGAGAGAAGGGGATTGGCTTGAACACTGAAGCTTTCTTT; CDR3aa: CATSREKGIGLNTEAFF
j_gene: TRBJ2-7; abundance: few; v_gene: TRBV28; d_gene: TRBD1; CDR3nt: TGTGCCAGCAGTTCCGCGGGACAGGGGGCTTTCTACGAGCAGTACTTC; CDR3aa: CASSSAGQGAFYEQYF
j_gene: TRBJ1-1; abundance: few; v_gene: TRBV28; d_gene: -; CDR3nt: TGTGCCAGCAGTCCGGATCAGGAGAACACTGAAGCTTTCTTT; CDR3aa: CASSPDQENTEAFF
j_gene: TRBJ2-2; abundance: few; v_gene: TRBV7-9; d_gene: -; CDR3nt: TGTGCCAGCAGCGGGCGGGGACTTCAGAACACCGGGGAGCTGTTTTTT; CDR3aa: CASSGRGLQNTGELFF
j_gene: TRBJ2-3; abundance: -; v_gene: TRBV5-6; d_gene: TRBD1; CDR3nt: TGTGCCAGCAGCGTTACCGGGACAGGCACAGATACGCAGTATTTT; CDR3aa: CASSVTGTGTDTQYF
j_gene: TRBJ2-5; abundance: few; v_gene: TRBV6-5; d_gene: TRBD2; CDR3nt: TGTGCCAGCAGTCGGACTAGGCAGGGAGAGACCCAGTACTTC; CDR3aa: CASSRTRQGETQYF
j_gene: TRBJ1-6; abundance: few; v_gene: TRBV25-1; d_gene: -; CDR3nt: TGTGCCAGCAGTGTTACAGGGAGGGCGACCCTCCACTTT; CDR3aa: CASSVTGRATLHF
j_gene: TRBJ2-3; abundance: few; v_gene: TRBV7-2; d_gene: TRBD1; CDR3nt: TGTGCCAGCAGCGCCGACAGGGACACAGATACGCAGTATTTT; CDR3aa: CASSADRDTDTQYF
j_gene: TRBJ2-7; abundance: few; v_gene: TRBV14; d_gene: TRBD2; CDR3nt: TGTGCCAGCAGCCAAGGAGCGGGATACGAGCAGTACTTC; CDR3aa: CASSQGAGYEQYF
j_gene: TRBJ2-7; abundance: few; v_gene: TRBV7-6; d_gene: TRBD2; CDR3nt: TGTGCCAGCAGCCCCCGCGGCGGGACTAGCGGATACGAGCAGTACTTC; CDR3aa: CASSPRGGTSGYEQYF
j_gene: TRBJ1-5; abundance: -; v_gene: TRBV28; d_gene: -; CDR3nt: TGTGCCAGCAGTTTATTCGGGAACTCACTCGATAGCAATCAGCCCCAGCATTTT; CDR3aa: CASSLFGNSLDSNQPQHF
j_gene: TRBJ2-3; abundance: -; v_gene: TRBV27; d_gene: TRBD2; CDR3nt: TGTGCCAGCAGTTCCCTGAGACTATTAGCGGGAGGCGTTGTTGATACGCAGTATTTT; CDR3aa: CASSSLRLLAGGVVDTQYF
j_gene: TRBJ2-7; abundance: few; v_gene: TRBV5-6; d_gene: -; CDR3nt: TGTGCCAGCAGCTTCAGGGCCTACGAGCAGTACTTC; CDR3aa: CASSFRAYEQYF
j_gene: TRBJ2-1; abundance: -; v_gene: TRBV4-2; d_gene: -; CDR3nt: TGTGCCAGCAGCCAAGAAGGGGCCGGGGGGCCCTACAATGAGCAGTTCTTC; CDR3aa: CASSQEGAGGPYNEQFF
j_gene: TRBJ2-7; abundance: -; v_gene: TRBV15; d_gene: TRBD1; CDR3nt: TGTGCCACCAGCTCGGGACAGGGAGACACCTACGAGCAGTACTTC; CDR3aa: CATSSGQGDTYEQYF
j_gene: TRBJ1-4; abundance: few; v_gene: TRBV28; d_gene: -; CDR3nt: TGTGCCAGCAGTTTGGCCCCAACTAATGAAAAACTGTTTTTT; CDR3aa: CASSLAPTNEKLFF
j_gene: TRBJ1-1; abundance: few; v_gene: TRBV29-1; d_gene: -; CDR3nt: TGCAGCGTGTCCAGGGAGGGGACTGAAGCTTTCTTT; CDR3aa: CSVSREGTEAFF